Presented here are 16 T cell receptor beta chains from one specimen sequenced in a study of shared clonotypes between healthy human individuals. The data were produced by immunoSEQ multiplex PCR, yet TCRdb's version contains in-frame clones alone and is incomplete. The repertoire consists of hundreds of thousands of clones, with around 73% occurring once and the leading ten covering around 2%. Sequenced: memory CD4+ T cells sorted from blood. Noted subset: CD45RA-negative fraction. The receptors stem from a woman under 40 in good health.

The chain has TRBV11-2 and TRBJ2-7; D ambiguous. The V and J ends lost 5 bases and 0 bases respectively, with 11 bases between them. Germline V CDR1 and CDR2: SGHAT, FQNNGV. The CDR3 totals 14 residues. The CDR3 region has the DNA TGTGCCAGCAGCCTGACCCCGAGCTCCTACGAGCAGTACTTC. It encodes CASSLTPSSYEQYF.

The rearrangement joins TRBV27 to TRBJ2-3; 15 bases are a match to TRBD2. This CDR3 comprises 19 residues. The germline gives CDR1 MNHEY, CDR2 SMNVEV (reference sequence). J lost 5 bases, V lost 8 bases, and 17 bases had no gene match. CDR3 protein: CASSSGLAGGKGYRDTQYF. In DNA, the CDR3 is TGTGCCAGCTCCTCAGGACTAGCGGGAGGGAAGGGGTATAGAGATACGCAGTATTTT.

This clone was observed a single time. The V call is TRBV2, the J call TRBJ2-2; TRBD2 aligns across 10 bases. The CDR3 totals 14 residues. Germline CDR1 and CDR2: SNHLY and FYNNEI. With V trimmed by 10 bases and J by 1 base, 3 bases remained unmatched. The CDR3 DNA is TGTGCCACCAGACTAGCGGGGAACACCGGGGAGCTGTTTTTT. Protein sequence: CATRLAGNTGELFF.

The chain carries TRBV11-2 and TRBJ2-4; 10 nucleotides match TRBD2. Germline trimming cut 2 bases from V and 6 bases from J; bases unmatched to any gene: 7. CDR3 size: 16 residues. The V gene's germline CDR1 is SGHAT and CDR2 FQNNGV. CDR3 loop: CASSLNPRLAGNIQYF. CDR3 DNA: TGTGCCAGCAGCTTAAACCCGAGACTAGCGGGAAACATTCAGTACTTC.

The J gene is TRBJ2-5, the V gene TRBV5-1; TRBD2 matches at 14 bases. The CDR3 has 16 amino acids. The ends lost 4 bases at V and 5 bases at J; junction bases unmatched: 7. Germline V gene data show CDR1 as SGHRS and CDR2 as YFSETQ. The CDR3 sequence is CASSGRGLAGVETQYF. CDR3 bases: TGCGCCAGCAGCGGGAGGGGACTAGCGGGAGTGGAGACCCAGTACTTC.

In this sample, this clone turned up a few times. The chain combines TRBV5-1 with TRBJ1-4, with a possible D match to TRBD1 (6 bases). The CDR3 covers 14 residues. Germline V CDR1 and CDR2: SGHRS, YFSETQ. V dropped 3 bases and J dropped 8 bases, with 14 bases sitting between them. The CDR3 sequence: CASSSRGGDEKLFF. DNA for the CDR3: TGCGCCAGCAGCTCCAGGGGAGGGGACGAAAAACTGTTTTTT.

The rearrangement joins TRBV4-1 to TRBJ2-7; 9 bases match TRBD2. This CDR3 has 14 amino acids. The germline gives CDR1 MGHRA, CDR2 YSYEKL. V shed 1 base and J 4 bases; nucleotides not matched to a gene: 2. The CDR3 DNA reads as TGCGCCAGCAGCCAAGGGACTAGCGCTTACGAGCAGTACTTC. Its protein product is CASSQGTSAYEQYF.

The genes are TRBV6-5 and TRBJ1-3; D is perhaps TRBD1 (5 bases). The CDR3 loop spans 13 amino acids. V shed 7 bases and J shed 2 bases, with 9 bases lying between them. Germline V gene lookup returns CDR1 MNHEY and CDR2 SVGAGI. In DNA form, the CDR3 reads TGTGCCAGCAAAAGGGACCCTGGAAACACCATATATTTT. This encodes CASKRDPGNTIYF.

The V gene is TRBV7-8, the J gene TRBJ1-5; D remains unclear. The CDR3 spans 17 residues. V lost 4 bases and J lost 0, with 16 bases in between. CDR1 SGHVS and CDR2 FQNEAQ come from the germline V gene. CDR3 region: CASSSFGRGYSNQPQHF. CDR3 bases: TGTGCCAGCAGCTCCTTCGGACGGGGTTATAGCAATCAGCCCCAGCATTTT.

This clone was seen only once. In DNA, the CDR3 is TGTGCCAGCAGCTTTGAGGGGGGGCGGGTGCGACTGTTTTTT. Its protein product is CASSFEGGRVRLFF. The chain combines TRBV7-2 with TRBJ1-4; D may be TRBD1 (6 bases). This CDR3 region has 14 residues. Trimming cost V 3 bases and J 13 bases, with 18 bases left between them. Germline V gene data show CDR1 as SGHTA and CDR2 as FQGNSA.

V is TRBV29-1 and J is TRBJ2-1, with D perhaps TRBD2 (6 bases). Trimming took off 2 bases at V and 3 bases at J, with 14 bases between the two ends. Germline values: CDR1 SQVTM, CDR2 ANQGSEA. The CDR3 covers 15 residues. The CDR3 loop is CSVENTWRGYNEQFF. The CDR3, as DNA: TGCAGCGTTGAAAACACGTGGAGGGGCTACAATGAGCAGTTCTTC.

The chain employs TRBV28 and TRBJ2-1; the D is unclear. The CDR3 totals 17 residues. The V gene's germline CDR1 is MDHEN and CDR2 SYDVKM. V was cut by 5 bases and J by 5 bases, with 22 bases left in between. The chain's CDR3 is CASSQSQLRARNNEQFF. The CDR3 DNA reads as TGTGCCAGCAGTCAATCCCAACTTAGGGCCCGAAACAATGAGCAGTTCTTC.

This clone came up once. The chain recombines TRBV11-1 with TRBJ2-5, with D possibly called TRBD1 or TRBD2 (6 bases each). Trimming removed 0 bases from V and 4 bases from J, with 15 bases in between. In germline, CDR1 is SGHAT, CDR2 FQDESV (reference sequence). CDR3 length: 16 amino acids. CDR3 DNA: TGTGCCAGCAGCTTAGCGGACAGTGGGGGGCGAGAGACCCAGTACTTC. It codes for CASSLADSGGRETQYF. Full variable domain (remainder filled in from reference TRBV11-1 and TRBJ2-5): EAEVAQSPRYKITEKSQAVAFWCDPISGHATLYWYRQILGQGPELLVQFQDESVVDDSQLPKDRFSAERLKGVDSTLKIQPAELGDSAMYLCASSLADSGGRETQYFGPGTRLLVL.

J is TRBJ1-1 and V is TRBV28; 12 bases are shared with TRBD1. From germline, CDR1 is MDHEN and CDR2 SYDVKM. V lost 5 bases to trimming and J lost 4 bases; unmatched junction nucleotides: 8. The CDR3 covers 16 residues. CDR3 residues: CASSTTGTGGGTEAFF. CDR3 bases: TGTGCCAGCAGTACCACTGGGACAGGGGGCGGCACTGAAGCTTTCTTT.

CDR3 residues: CASSYSEGETDTQYF. The DNA of the CDR3 is TGTGCCAGCAGTTACTCGGAGGGTGAGACAGATACGCAGTATTTT. This chain links TRBV6-7 with TRBJ2-3, with D perhaps TRBD2 (6 bases). TRBV6-7 counts as an open reading frame of uncertain function. The CDR3 loop spans 15 amino acids. Trimming removed 0 bases from V and 3 bases from J, with 10 bases in between.

The chain recombines TRBV29-1 with TRBJ1-1, with 7 bases lining up with TRBD1. This CDR3 contains 15 residues. J lost 4 bases, V lost 5 bases, and 13 bases had no gene match. CDR1 and CDR2 from the germline V gene are SQVTM and ANQGSEA. The CDR3 is CSVKLQGLGSTEAFF. The CDR3 DNA sequence: TGCAGCGTTAAACTACAGGGGTTGGGGAGCACTGAAGCTTTCTTT.